This TCR beta chain derives from a study of cytomegalovirus exposure and HLA in healthy donors. The study, taken as a whole, reports: Later analysis placed DRB1 highest and HLA-C lowest in TCR association rates, which differed by HLA locus. The records held CMV serostatus as the only immune exposure information.

V was clipped by 6 bases and J by 6 bases, with 10 bases between them. Germline-derived CDR1 and CDR2 are SGHDT and YYEEEE. The CDR3 runs 11 residues. Primers: 60 Vbeta forward and 13 Jbeta reverse. Repertoires were generated with immunoSEQ multiplex PCR, while TCRdb's copy carries only in-frame clones and drops some. The sample has under 250,000 clones; over 80% are singletons. This clone showed up just a few times. Its target is unknown. The chain employs TRBV5-6 and TRBJ2-7; D possibly uses TRBD1 or TRBD2 (6 bases each). Source material: PBMCs. The origin of this receptor is a man aged 40-49 years in good health and CMV-seropositive. This chain's CDR3 is CASNGGGEQYV. The CDR3 region has the DNA TGTGCCAGCAACGGAGGGGGCGAGCAGTACGTC.